A selection of T cell receptor beta chains follows, all from one sample in a study of blood T cell repertoires in COVID-19. Only in-frame clones appear in the TCRdb table, and some are missing; sequencing was by immunoSEQ multiplex PCR. Of roughly 220,000 clones listed, 88% are singletons. Source material: PBMCs or T cells enriched from blood (not recorded which). Receptors originate from a woman between 50 and 59 years old with acute COVID-19. CDR3s include the opening cysteine and the closing phenylalanine or tryptophan. The order of the fields is D gene, J gene, clone size, V gene, CDR3 protein, CDR3 DNA. D genes are given only for firm matches. Only part of the rows carry a size: once, few, many, or a class if the clone is expanded.

>.|TRBJ1-5|few|TRBV2
CASSGDTYQPQHF
TGTGCCAGCAGTGGAGACACCTATCAGCCCCAGCATTTT
>TRBD2|TRBJ2-5|.|TRBV28
CASSLLAGGKTQYF
TGTGCCAGCAGTTTATTGGCGGGAGGGAAGACCCAGTACTTC
>.|TRBJ2-3|.|TRBV2
CASTTRLGTDTQYF
TGTGCCAGCACCACTAGGTTGGGCACAGATACGCAGTATTTT
>.|TRBJ1-1|.|TRBV7-3
CASSLGSLGTEAFF
TGTGCCAGCAGCTTAGGGAGTCTGGGCACTGAAGCTTTCTTT
>.|TRBJ1-5|few|TRBV7-3
CASSLGRDQPQHF
TGTGCCAGCAGCTTAGGCAGGGATCAGCCCCAGCATTTT
>.|TRBJ1-4|.|TRBV30
CAWSGGKKLFF
TGTGCCTGGAGCGGGGGTAAAAAACTGTTTTTT
>TRBD1|TRBJ2-1|.|TRBV6-2/TRBV6-3
CASSKGRGQGANEQFF
TGTGCCAGCAGCAAAGGGAGGGGACAGGGGGCCAATGAGCAGTTCTTC
>TRBD2|TRBJ2-2|.|TRBV7-9
CASSPGTSGSFNGGELFF
TGTGCCAGCAGCCCCGGGACTAGCGGGAGTTTTAACGGCGGGGAGCTGTTTTTT
>TRBD2|TRBJ2-1|.|TRBV7-2
CASSSPSGLASENEQFF
TGTGCCAGCAGCTCACCCTCGGGACTAGCGAGTGAGAATGAGCAGTTCTTC
>TRBD2|TRBJ2-4|.|TRBV28
CASSFRWRERTRAKNIQYF
TGTGCCAGCAGCTTCCGATGGCGGGAGCGGACACGGGCCAAAAACATTCAGTACTTC
>TRBD2|TRBJ2-7|.|TRBV19
CASSSRTSGTSYEQYF
TGTGCCAGTAGTAGTCGGACTAGCGGGACTTCCTACGAGCAGTACTTC
>.|TRBJ1-1|.|TRBV2
CASSLGRNTEAFF
TGTGCCAGCAGTTTGGGGCGGAACACTGAAGCTTTCTTT
>TRBD1|TRBJ2-2|few|TRBV19
CASRGQGLANTGELFF
TGTGCCAGTAGGGGACAGGGCCTAGCGAACACCGGGGAGCTGTTTTTT
>TRBD1|TRBJ1-2|few|TRBV2
CASSQRQGAGYTF
TGTGCCAGCAGTCAAAGACAGGGGGCTGGCTACACCTTC
>TRBD2|TRBJ2-3|.|TRBV9
CASSVGTSGSIDTQYF
TGTGCCAGCAGCGTAGGGACTAGCGGTTCTATTGATACGCAGTATTTT
>TRBD1|TRBJ1-5|.|TRBV2
CASSPGTGVNQPQHF
TGTGCCAGCAGTCCCGGGACAGGGGTCAATCAGCCCCAGCATTTT
>TRBD1|TRBJ1-3|.|TRBV19
CASSERGREITIYF
TGTGCCAGTAGTGAGAGGGGGCGCGAGATAACCATATATTTT
>.|TRBJ2-5|.|TRBV4-1
CASSQDGPMGSQETQYF
TGCGCCAGCAGCCAAGATGGCCCGATGGGGAGCCAAGAGACCCAGTACTTC
>.|TRBJ2-7|.|TRBV7-2
CASSFSGLIYEQYF
TGTGCCAGCAGCTTCTCAGGTCTAATCTACGAGCAGTACTTC
>TRBD1|TRBJ2-7|.|TRBV15
CATSRPGQGAWEQYF
TGTGCCACCAGCAGACCCGGACAGGGAGCGTGGGAGCAGTACTTC
>TRBD1|TRBJ2-1|.|TRBV19
CASSISGTGGSNEQFF
TGTGCCAGTAGTATCTCGGGGACAGGAGGGTCAAATGAGCAGTTCTTC
>TRBD1|TRBJ2-1|once|TRBV19
CASSPGTGGVNEQFF
TGTGCCAGTAGTCCAGGGACAGGCGGTGTCAATGAGCAGTTCTTC
>.|TRBJ2-5|.|TRBV6-2/TRBV6-3
CASSWGSAQETQYF
TGTGCCAGCAGTTGGGGTAGCGCTCAAGAGACCCAGTACTTC
>TRBD1|TRBJ2-5|.|TRBV5-5
CASSPRTGGRETQYF
TGTGCCAGCAGCCCCCGGACAGGGGGGCGGGAGACCCAGTACTTC
>TRBD1|TRBJ1-5|.|TRBV6-4
CASRQQGAGNQPQHF
TGTGCCAGCAGACAACAGGGGGCAGGGAATCAGCCCCAGCATTTT
>TRBD2|TRBJ2-7|.|TRBV7-2
CASSSEGTGRLAGGNEQYF
TGTGCCAGCAGCTCGGAAGGGACGGGAAGACTAGCGGGAGGGAACGAGCAGTACTTC
>.|TRBJ2-1|.|TRBV5-1
CASSLQSPYNEQFF
TGCGCCAGCAGCTTGCAGTCTCCTTACAATGAGCAGTTCTTC
>.|TRBJ2-3|.|TRBV28
CASSLAPSTGTRDTQYF
TGTGCCAGCAGTTTGGCCCCCTCGACAGGTACAAGGGATACGCAGTATTTT
>.|TRBJ1-2|.|TRBV29-1
CSVERTARFTF
TGCAGCGTGGAGAGGACAGCCCGGTTCACCTTC
>.|TRBJ2-1|.|TRBV7-2
CASSLAGGLNEQFF
TGTGCCAGCAGCTTAGCGGGAGGTCTCAATGAGCAGTTCTTC
>.|TRBJ2-1|.|TRBV19
CASSHPGSRFYNEQFF
TGTGCCAGTTCCCACCCCGGGAGCCGTTTCTACAATGAGCAGTTCTTC
>TRBD2|TRBJ2-6|.|TRBV4-1
CASSQPLAGSVNSGANVLTF
TGCGCCAGCAGCCAACCATTAGCGGGTTCCGTTAACTCTGGGGCCAACGTCCTGACTTTC
>.|TRBJ1-3|few|TRBV19
CASSIEGPGLVSGNTIYF
TGTGCCAGTAGTATCGAGGGGCCGGGACTGGTCTCTGGAAACACCATATATTTT
>.|TRBJ2-5|few|TRBV21-1
CASSKVDRTRTSGKETQYF
TGTGCCAGCAGCAAAGTGGACAGGACACGGACTAGCGGAAAAGAGACCCAGTACTTC
>TRBD1|TRBJ1-5|.|TRBV28
CASSLLSGTGGYQPQHF
TGTGCCAGCAGTTTATTGAGTGGGACAGGGGGATATCAGCCCCAGCATTTT
>TRBD2|TRBJ2-7|.|TRBV5-5
CASSSHIGSGSSYEQYF
TGTGCCAGCAGCTCCCACATTGGTAGCGGGAGCTCCTACGAGCAGTACTTC
>.|TRBJ2-2|.|TRBV9
CASSVVGRVNTGELFF
TGTGCCAGCAGCGTAGTTGGGCGTGTGAACACCGGGGAGCTGTTTTTT
>TRBD1|TRBJ2-2|.|TRBV28
CASSPARGHTGELFF
TGTGCCAGCAGTCCCGCCAGGGGGCACACCGGGGAGCTGTTTTTT
>TRBD1|TRBJ1-1|.|TRBV10-3
CAIRDRVEKTEAFF
TGTGCCATCAGAGACAGGGTAGAAAAAACTGAAGCTTTCTTT
>TRBD1|TRBJ2-5|.|TRBV24-1
CATSDLPTGQGTETQYF
TGTGCCACCAGTGATTTACCGACGGGACAGGGGACGGAGACCCAGTACTTC
>.|TRBJ1-2|few|TRBV19
CASKEYFQGNYGYTF
TGTGCCAGTAAGGAATACTTCCAGGGAAACTATGGCTACACCTTC
>.|TRBJ2-6|.|TRBV7-3
CASSITGSGANVLTF
TGTGCCAGCAGCATTACAGGGTCTGGGGCCAACGTCCTGACTTTC